This TCR beta chain was recorded in a study of T cells in Graves' hyperthyroidism and ophthalmopathy. About the study: The blood sample was taken at first diagnosis, before treatment began.

This clonotype was picked up one time. The CDR3 is 14 residues long. CDR1 MGHDK and CDR2 SYGVNS come from the germline V gene. V was pared by 3 bases and J by 3 bases, with 12 bases between. The study defined stable Graves' hyperthyroidism as no ophthalmopathy progression within 18 months. Authors of the study amplified TCR beta CDR3 regions from RNA transcripts. The TCR CDR3 first-round RT-PCR relied on the HTBI primer set. TCRdb used MiXCR to reprocess the multiplex PCR reads, holding one entry per CDR3 protein. This table has around 450,000 distinct CDR3 sequences, about a sixth appearing once. The source of this sequence is a woman aged 18 to 35 with Graves' hyperthyroidism. Sequencing was carried out using blood. This chain links TRBV25-1 with TRBJ2-7, with D perhaps TRBD1 (6 bases). CDR3 protein: CASSDRGTLYEQYF. The DNA for the CDR3 is TGTGCCAGCAGTGATAGGGGGACACTCTACGAGCAGTACTTC.